This T cell receptor beta chain was retrieved from a study of blood T cell repertoires in COVID-19. This table comes from immunoSEQ multiplex PCR, and its TCRdb copy is limited to in-frame clones, with some not included. The repertoire holds roughly 250,000 clones, 86% seen once, with about 3.3% in the top ten. This clone has a handful of counts. Looked up from germline, CDR1 is SGHRS and CDR2 is YFSETQ. The V end was cut by 9 bases, the J end by 0 bases, with 19 bases between. The CDR3 consists of 16 residues. The chain has TRBV5-1 and TRBJ2-1, with a tentative D call TRBD2 (6 bases). The sequenced sample was PBMCs or T cells enriched from blood (not recorded which). The receptor was isolated from a woman in her thirties or forties with acute COVID-19. The CDR3 loop reads CATGITSMSSYNEQFF. The CDR3 DNA reads as TGCGCCACCGGAATAACTAGCATGAGCTCCTACAATGAGCAGTTCTTC.